This TCR beta chain emerged from a study of PD-1 blockade in classical Hodgkin lymphoma. Study results and limitations: Patients starting nivolumab less than 1 year after ASCT had lower diversity and were excluded from later analyses.

After autologous stem cell transplantation all patients relapsed, and prior brentuximab vedotin exposure differed between cohorts. A note on this clone: Its antigen is not known.

Sequenced by immunoSEQ multiplex PCR; TCRdb stores in-frame clones only, minus some. The sample lists some 10,000 clones, 70% to 80% seen once, with roughly 35% in the top ten. V was pared by 2 bases and J by 4 bases, with 11 bases between. CDR1 and CDR2 from the germline V gene are LGHNA and YNFKEQ. The CDR3 runs 14 residues. The sequences come from peripheral blood mononuclear cells (PBMCs), collected before the second cycle of nivolumab. V is TRBV4-2 and J is TRBJ1-2, with a weak D call TRBD1 (5 bases). The receptor's source is a human donor with classical Hodgkin lymphoma. The CDR3 sequence is CASSQHEGVYGYTF. The CDR3 DNA follows: TGTGCCAGCAGCCAACATGAAGGGGTCTATGGCTACACCTTC.